This TCR beta chain was sequenced during a study of blood T cell repertoires in COVID-19. Looking at the study overall: In each case, the material was cDNA or gDNA derived from T cells, B-cell-depleted T cells, or PBMCs.

On this clone itself: One end of the junction is discordant with germline, which a read error may explain.

The CDR3 contains 13 residues. CDR1 is MNHEY, CDR2 SMNVEV, per germline (reference sequence). In the original workflow: Reference gene primer amplification gave estimated nucleated cell counts. TCRdb's copy holds only in-frame clones and misses some; the assay was immunoSEQ multiplex PCR. The V and J calls and the clone size are those of that table, but D and trimming were determined from the DNA. The table has 150,000 to 200,000 clones, about 90% seen once. Sequenced input: PBMCs or T cells enriched from blood (not recorded which). The genes are TRBV27 and TRBJ2-3; no clear D. The sequence was obtained from a human donor with acute COVID-19. The donor label of this sample is uncertain. Here the CDR3 DNA reads TGTGCCAGCAGTTTATTTAGCACAAATACGCAGTATTTT. Translating gives CASSLFSTNTQYF.